These 3 T cell receptor beta chains were sequenced from one sample in a study of blood T cell repertoires in COVID-19 (dated by TCRdb to the early 2020s). Preparation of the library involved the immunoSEQ multiplex PCR assay. TCRdb stores this immuneACCESS table with in-frame sequences only. Part of the clones is absent; in the studies checked, under half of the shortfall reflects unresolved V genes, and no reason is known for the rest. The sample table lists a few hundred thousand clones, about 91% of them with a count of one. About 9.9% of the sample rests with the top ten. Material for sequencing was PBMCs or T cells enriched from blood (not recorded which). These receptors were collected from a woman aged 40 to 55 who had recovered from COVID-19.

The chain employs TRBV4-1 and TRBJ2-3, with D uncertain. Germline lookup yields CDR1 MGHRA and CDR2 YSYEKL. This CDR3 contains 13 residues. V was pared by 0 bases and J by 4 bases, with 5 bases between. CDR3 sequence reads: CASSQDPADTQYF. CDR3 DNA: TGCGCCAGCAGCCAAGATCCGGCAGATACGCAGTATTTT.

The CDR3 sequence is CGRERNSPLHF. CDR3 nucleotides: TGTGGGAGAGAGCGGAATTCACCCCTCCACTTT. This chain uses TRBV12-3 or TRBV12-4 with TRBJ1-6, with D uncertain. The CDR3 is 11 residues long.

This clone has a single count. The chain carries TRBV4-3 and TRBJ2-7; TRBD2 matches at 7 bases. The CDR3 length is 16 residues. Germline loops: CDR1 LGHNA, CDR2 YSLEER. J was trimmed by 4 bases and V by 0 bases; bases with no gene match: 9. CDR3 amino acids: CASSQEMASGFYEQYF. For the CDR3, the DNA is TGCGCCAGCAGCCAAGAGATGGCTAGCGGATTTTACGAGCAGTACTTC.